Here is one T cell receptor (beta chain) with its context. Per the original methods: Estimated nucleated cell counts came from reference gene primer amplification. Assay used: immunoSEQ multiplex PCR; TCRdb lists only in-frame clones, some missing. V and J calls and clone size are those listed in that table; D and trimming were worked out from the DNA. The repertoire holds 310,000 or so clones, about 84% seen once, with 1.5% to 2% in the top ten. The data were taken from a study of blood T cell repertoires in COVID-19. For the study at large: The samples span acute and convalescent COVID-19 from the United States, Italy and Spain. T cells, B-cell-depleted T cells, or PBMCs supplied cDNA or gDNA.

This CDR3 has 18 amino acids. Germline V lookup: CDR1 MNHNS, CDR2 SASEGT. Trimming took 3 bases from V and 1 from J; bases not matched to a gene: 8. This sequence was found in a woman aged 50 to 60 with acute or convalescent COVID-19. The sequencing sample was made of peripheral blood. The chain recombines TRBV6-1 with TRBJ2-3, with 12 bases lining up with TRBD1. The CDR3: CASSETRDRGRGTDTQYF. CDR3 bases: TGTGCCAGCAGTGAGACCCGGGACAGGGGGCGGGGCACAGATACGCAGTATTTT.